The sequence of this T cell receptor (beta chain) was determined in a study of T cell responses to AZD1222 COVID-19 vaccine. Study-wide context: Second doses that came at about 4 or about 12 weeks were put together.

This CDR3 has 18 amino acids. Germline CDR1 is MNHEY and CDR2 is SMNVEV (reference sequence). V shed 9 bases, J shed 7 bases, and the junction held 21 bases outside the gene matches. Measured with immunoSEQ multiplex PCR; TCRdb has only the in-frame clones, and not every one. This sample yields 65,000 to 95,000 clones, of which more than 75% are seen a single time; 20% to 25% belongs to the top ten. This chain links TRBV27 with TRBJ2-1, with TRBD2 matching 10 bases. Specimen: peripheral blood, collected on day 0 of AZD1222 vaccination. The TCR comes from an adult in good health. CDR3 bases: TGTGCCAGTAGTAGCCGATTCCAAGCGGGAGGGCCGGTAAATGAGCAGTTCTTC. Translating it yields CASSSRFQAGGPVNEQFF.